Listed below are T cell receptor beta chains from one sample, sequenced in a study of cytomegalovirus exposure and HLA in healthy donors. The table came from immunoSEQ multiplex PCR; TCRdb's copy has only in-frame clones and leaves some out. The sample lists around 130,000 clones; 77% were seen once. The sequencing input was PBMCs. Every receptor here comes from a man between 18 and 35 years old in good health and CMV-seropositive. Each CDR3 is given with its conserved first and last residue. Each record gives: V gene, J gene, D gene, clone size, CDR3 DNA, CDR3 protein. The D gene is left open where the match is weak. Only part of the rows carry a size: once, few, many, or a class if the clone is expanded.

TRBV5-1	TRBJ1-1	TRBD1	-	TGCGCCAGCAGCTGGGGACAGGGGTTCACTGAAGCTTTCTTT	CASSWGQGFTEAFF
TRBV30	TRBJ2-4	TRBD2	-	TGTGCCTGGAGTCTAAGACTAGCGGGGGGACTTGCCAAAAACAGTCAGTACTTC	CAWSLRLAGGLAKNSQYF
TRBV11-2	TRBJ2-3	-	-	TGTGCCAGCAGCTTACAAAGACGCGGAGATACGCAGTATTTT	CASSLQRRGDTQYF
TRBV2	TRBJ2-1	TRBD2	-	TGTGCCAGCAGTGATGCGGGAGGCTCCTACAATGAGCAGTTCTTC	CASSDAGGSYNEQFF
TRBV14	TRBJ2-5	-	once	TGTGCCAGCAGCCAAGGGCTCCAAGAGACCCAGTACTTC	CASSQGLQETQYF
TRBV27	TRBJ1-2	-	-	TGTGCCAGCAGTTTATCCGGTCAGGGGCTCGACTATGGCTACACCTTC	CASSLSGQGLDYGYTF
TRBV5-1	TRBJ1-2	-	once	TGCGCCAGCAGGTTGGAGGAGGAATATGGCTACACCTTC	CASRLEEEYGYTF
TRBV9	TRBJ1-6	TRBD1	-	TGTGCCAGCAGCGTAGACCTCAGGGGGCCTAATTCACCCCTCCACTTT	CASSVDLRGPNSPLHF
TRBV19	TRBJ1-2	-	-	TGTGCCAGTAGTATCGCCGCAGGGGAAGGTGATGGCTACACCTTC	CASSIAAGEGDGYTF
TRBV25-1	TRBJ1-1	TRBD1	-	TGTGCCAGCAGTGACCCTTCGACAGGGGCCAGCGCTGAAGCTTTCTTT	CASSDPSTGASAEAFF
TRBV5-4	TRBJ2-1	TRBD2	-	TGTGCATTGAGGGCGGGAGGGCCGCTGGAGAATGAGCAGTTCTTC	CALRAGGPLENEQFF
TRBV18	TRBJ2-7	-	-	TGTGCCAGCTCACCCTCCTATCTTGACGAGCAGTACTTC	CASSPSYLDEQYF
TRBV6-6	TRBJ1-2	-	-	TGTGCCAGCAGTTACTGGCCGGGGGTGGGCAACGGCTACACCTTC	CASSYWPGVGNGYTF
TRBV7-6	TRBJ1-2	-	-	TGTGCCAGCAGGGGTCGGGGCTATGGCTACACCTTC	CASRGRGYGYTF
TRBV5-1	TRBJ2-3	TRBD1	few	TGCGCCAGCAGCTTGGCCTCAGGGGGTAGAACAGATACGCAGTATTTT	CASSLASGGRTDTQYF
TRBV6-5	TRBJ2-7	TRBD2	-	TGTGCCAGCAGTTTTAGCGGGAGCTCCTACGAGCAGTACTTC	CASSFSGSSYEQYF
TRBV6-5	TRBJ1-2	-	-	TGTGCCAGCACCACATTCCTCACGTCGCAGTATGGCTACACCTTC	CASTTFLTSQYGYTF
TRBV5-1	TRBJ2-7	-	-	TGCGCCAGCAGCTCCGGTGGGGGCGGTTCCTACGAGCAGTACTTC	CASSSGGGGSYEQYF
TRBV6-5	TRBJ1-1	TRBD1	once	TGTGCCAGCAGCGAGGACAGGGGGCTCACTGAAGCTTTCTTT	CASSEDRGLTEAFF
TRBV5-1	TRBJ1-1	-	-	TGCGCCAGCAGCTTAAACAGGGAGATGAACACTGAAGCTTTCTTT	CASSLNREMNTEAFF
TRBV5-1	TRBJ1-3	TRBD1	-	TGCGCCAGCAGCTTGGCGACAGGGGACACCATATATTTT	CASSLATGDTIYF
TRBV30	TRBJ2-1	-	-	TGTGCTCATAACGCGGGGAGCTCCTACAATGAGCAGTTCTTC	CAHNAGSSYNEQFF
TRBV2	TRBJ2-1	TRBD2	-	TGTGCCAGCAGTGGGTGGGAGACTAGCGGGAGGGAAGGGTCCTACAATGAGCAGTTCTTC	CASSGWETSGREGSYNEQFF
TRBV10-3	TRBJ2-7	-	-	TGTGCCATCAGTCCGAGGACAGACGAGCAGTACTTC	CAISPRTDEQYF
TRBV11-2	TRBJ2-3	TRBD2	-	TGTGCCAGCAGCCAAGAAGCGGGAGGCACAGATACGCAGTATTTT	CASSQEAGGTDTQYF
TRBV5-4	TRBJ2-3	-	-	TGTGCCAGCAGCTTGCGGAGTGGTTCAGATACGCAGTATTTT	CASSLRSGSDTQYF
TRBV11-2	TRBJ2-5	TRBD2	-	TGTGCCAGCAGCTCTACTAGCGGGGGGGCGAAAGAGACCCAGTACTTC	CASSSTSGGAKETQYF
TRBV10-3	TRBJ2-6	-	-	TGTGCCATCAGACAAGGGGACTCTGGGGCCAACGTCCTGACTTTC	CAIRQGDSGANVLTF
TRBV14	TRBJ1-5	-	-	TGTGCCAGCAGCCAAGGAGGGGACAAGGCCCCGAAGAGGGACAGCAATCAGCCCCAGCATTTT	CASSQGGDKAPKRDSNQPQHF
TRBV6-6	TRBJ2-1	-	-	TGTGCCAGCAGTTACTACAGAAACTACAATGAGCAGTTCTTC	CASSYYRNYNEQFF
TRBV19	TRBJ2-7	TRBD2	-	TGTGCCAGTAGTTTTGTAGCGGGAGGTCCCTACGAGCAGTACTTC	CASSFVAGGPYEQYF
TRBV11-2	TRBJ1-4	TRBD1	-	TGTGCCAGCAGCGCCTTTGACAGGGGGCTCGAAAAACTGTTTTTT	CASSAFDRGLEKLFF
TRBV18	TRBJ2-6	-	-	TGTGCCAGCTCACCGTTGGCAGGGGACGCTGGGGCCAACGTCCTGACTTTC	CASSPLAGDAGANVLTF
TRBV6-5	TRBJ1-1	-	-	TGTGCCAGCAGTCGGACAGTCCAGACGAACACTGAAGCTTTCTTT	CASSRTVQTNTEAFF
TRBV12-5	TRBJ2-5	-	-	TGTGCTAGCTCGGAGGGGGCAGTAGAGACCCAGTACTTC	CASSEGAVETQYF
TRBV11-2	TRBJ1-1	-	-	TGTGCCAGCAGCTTTTCGCTAAACACTGAAGCTTTCTTT	CASSFSLNTEAFF
TRBV6-5	TRBJ1-5	-	-	TGTGCCAGCAGTTATACAGAAAATCAGCCCCAGCATTTT	CASSYTENQPQHF
TRBV30	TRBJ1-1	TRBD1	few	TGTGCCTGGAACGGGACAGCTGTGAACACTGAAGCTTTCTTT	CAWNGTAVNTEAFF
TRBV9	TRBJ1-2	-	-	TGTGCCAGCAGCGCCCGACAGAACTATGGCTACACCTTC	CASSARQNYGYTF
TRBV27	TRBJ2-7	TRBD1	few	TGTGCCAGCAGTTCTTACAGGGGACAGACCGAGCAGTACTTC	CASSSYRGQTEQYF
TRBV6-1	TRBJ1-4	TRBD1	-	TGTGCCAGCAGTACCTGGGACAGGGGGGATGAAAAACTGTTTTTT	CASSTWDRGDEKLFF